The rows below give T cell receptor beta chains drawn from one sample of a study of cytomegalovirus exposure and HLA in healthy donors. Using immunoSEQ multiplex PCR, the repertoire was profiled, and TCRdb retains in-frame clones only, with some absent. The sample contains some 170,000 clones, around 81% of which appear only once. Sequenced input: PBMCs. The receptors were gathered from a woman in her late teens or twenties in good health and CMV-seropositive. CDR3s include the opening cysteine and the closing phenylalanine or tryptophan. A D gene is named only where the DNA matches it firmly. The size of a clone is reported for some rows only, either as once, few or many, or as a class for expanded clones.

J gene: TRBJ2-1
CDR3 length: 19
V gene: TRBV7-9
D gene: TRBD1
clone size: -
CDR3 protein: CASSGGGQGALSSYNEQFF
CDR3 DNA: TGTGCCAGCAGCGGCGGTGGACAGGGGGCCCTCAGCTCCTACAATGAGCAGTTCTTC

J gene: TRBJ2-2
CDR3 length: 16
V gene: TRBV7-8
D gene: TRBD2
clone size: few
CDR3 protein: CASSPTSGGGTGELFF
CDR3 DNA: TGTGCCAGCAGCCCGACCAGCGGGGGGGGCACCGGGGAGCTGTTTTTT

J gene: TRBJ1-1
CDR3 length: 14
V gene: TRBV6-1
D gene: -
clone size: -
CDR3 protein: CASSGARLNTEAFF
CDR3 DNA: TGTGCCAGCAGCGGTGCCAGGCTGAACACTGAAGCTTTCTTT

J gene: TRBJ1-2
CDR3 length: 13
V gene: TRBV14
D gene: -
clone size: -
CDR3 protein: CASSPQDRYGYTF
CDR3 DNA: TGTGCCAGCAGCCCGCAGGATCGCTATGGCTACACCTTC

J gene: TRBJ2-2
CDR3 length: 15
V gene: TRBV29-1
D gene: TRBD2
clone size: -
CDR3 protein: CSVQGLAGATGELFF
CDR3 DNA: TGCAGCGTACAAGGACTAGCGGGAGCCACCGGGGAGCTGTTTTTT

J gene: TRBJ2-5
CDR3 length: 15
V gene: TRBV11-2
D gene: -
clone size: few
CDR3 protein: CASSLDGLTAETQYF
CDR3 DNA: TGTGCCAGCAGCTTAGATGGACTAACGGCAGAGACCCAGTACTTC

J gene: TRBJ2-2
CDR3 length: 15
V gene: TRBV5-6
D gene: TRBD1
clone size: -
CDR3 protein: CASSLDRLDTGELFF
CDR3 DNA: TGTGCCAGCAGCCTGGACAGGCTCGACACCGGGGAGCTGTTTTTT

J gene: TRBJ2-7
CDR3 length: 13
V gene: TRBV7-9
D gene: -
clone size: once
CDR3 protein: CASSLAGLDEQYF
CDR3 DNA: TGTGCCAGCAGCTTAGCGGGGCTAGACGAGCAGTACTTC

J gene: TRBJ2-5
CDR3 length: 15
V gene: TRBV7-2
D gene: -
clone size: once
CDR3 protein: CASSRSGQIGETQYF
CDR3 DNA: TGTGCCAGCAGCCGAAGTGGGCAGATTGGAGAGACCCAGTACTTC

J gene: TRBJ2-5
CDR3 length: 11
V gene: TRBV19
D gene: -
clone size: -
CDR3 protein: CASTGYETQYF
CDR3 DNA: TGTGCCAGTACAGGGTACGAGACCCAGTACTTC

J gene: TRBJ2-2
CDR3 length: 16
V gene: TRBV4-1
D gene: TRBD1
clone size: -
CDR3 protein: CASSQDRDRYTGELFF
CDR3 DNA: TGCGCCAGCAGCCAAGATCGGGACAGGTACACCGGGGAGCTGTTTTTT

J gene: TRBJ1-1
CDR3 length: 12
V gene: TRBV19
D gene: TRBD1
clone size: -
CDR3 protein: CASSTQDREAFF
CDR3 DNA: TGTGCCAGTAGTACCCAGGACAGGGAAGCTTTCTTT

J gene: TRBJ2-1
CDR3 length: 15
V gene: TRBV7-2
D gene: TRBD2
clone size: -
CDR3 protein: CASSPTGTSGGEQFF
CDR3 DNA: TGTGCCAGCAGCCCGACAGGGACTAGCGGCGGGGAGCAGTTCTTC

J gene: TRBJ2-1
CDR3 length: 15
V gene: TRBV27
D gene: TRBD2
clone size: few
CDR3 protein: CASRKGGGGAHEQFF
CDR3 DNA: TGTGCCAGCAGGAAGGGGGGCGGGGGGGCCCATGAGCAGTTCTTC

J gene: TRBJ2-7
CDR3 length: 15
V gene: TRBV27
D gene: TRBD1
clone size: -
CDR3 protein: CASSLYGTASYEQYF
CDR3 DNA: TGTGCCAGCAGTTTGTATGGGACAGCAAGCTACGAGCAGTACTTC

J gene: TRBJ1-2
CDR3 length: 14
V gene: TRBV5-1
D gene: -
clone size: -
CDR3 protein: CASSTKQGNYGYTF
CDR3 DNA: TGCGCCAGCAGCACCAAACAGGGAAACTATGGCTACACCTTC

J gene: TRBJ1-2
CDR3 length: 17
V gene: TRBV2
D gene: TRBD1
clone size: -
CDR3 protein: CASSSYGIRGIFGGYTF
CDR3 DNA: TGTGCCAGCAGTAGTTACGGAATCAGGGGGATCTTTGGTGGCTACACCTTC

J gene: TRBJ2-1
CDR3 length: 13
V gene: TRBV2
D gene: -
clone size: -
CDR3 protein: CASSERRYNEQFF
CDR3 DNA: TGTGCCAGCAGTGAAAGGCGGTACAATGAGCAGTTCTTC

J gene: TRBJ2-7
CDR3 length: 12
V gene: TRBV7-9
D gene: -
clone size: -
CDR3 protein: CASGLAGYEQHF
CDR3 DNA: TGTGCCAGCGGGCTTGCAGGATACGAGCAGCACTTC

J gene: TRBJ2-7
CDR3 length: 12
V gene: TRBV2
D gene: -
clone size: few
CDR3 protein: CASRVTRDEQYF
CDR3 DNA: TGTGCCAGCAGGGTGACGAGGGACGAGCAGTACTTC

J gene: TRBJ1-5
CDR3 length: 16
V gene: TRBV7-9
D gene: -
clone size: once
CDR3 protein: CASSLVTASSNQPQHF
CDR3 DNA: TGTGCCAGCAGCTTAGTAACAGCAAGTAGCAATCAGCCCCAGCATTTT

J gene: TRBJ1-1
CDR3 length: 16
V gene: TRBV28
D gene: TRBD1
clone size: once
CDR3 protein: CASSRTGGSGFTEAFF
CDR3 DNA: TGTGCCAGCAGTCGGACAGGGGGCTCTGGGTTTACTGAAGCTTTCTTT

J gene: TRBJ2-7
CDR3 length: 15
V gene: TRBV4-1
D gene: TRBD2
clone size: few
CDR3 protein: CASSPGGLGSYEQYF
CDR3 DNA: TGCGCCAGCAGCCCGGGAGGTCTGGGGTCCTACGAGCAGTACTTC

J gene: TRBJ2-7
CDR3 length: 12
V gene: TRBV5-1
D gene: -
clone size: -
CDR3 protein: CASSFNTDEQYF
CDR3 DNA: TGCGCCAGCAGCTTTAATACGGACGAGCAGTACTTC

J gene: TRBJ2-7
CDR3 length: 13
V gene: TRBV27
D gene: TRBD2
clone size: -
CDR3 protein: CASGLAGDYEQYF
CDR3 DNA: TGTGCCAGCGGTTTAGCGGGGGACTACGAGCAGTACTTC

J gene: TRBJ1-3
CDR3 length: 17
V gene: TRBV4-1
D gene: TRBD1
clone size: -
CDR3 protein: CASSPTGTALSGNTIYF
CDR3 DNA: TGCGCCAGCAGCCCAACCGGGACAGCGCTCTCTGGAAACACCATATATTTT

J gene: TRBJ2-3
CDR3 length: 13
V gene: TRBV2
D gene: TRBD2
clone size: few
CDR3 protein: CASGGFRTDTQYF
CDR3 DNA: TGTGCCTCCGGGGGGTTCCGCACAGATACGCAGTATTTT

J gene: TRBJ2-7
CDR3 length: 14
V gene: TRBV6-5
D gene: -
clone size: -
CDR3 protein: CASSYSAGLYEQYF
CDR3 DNA: TGTGCCAGCAGTTACTCTGCGGGCCTCTACGAGCAGTACTTC

J gene: TRBJ2-1
CDR3 length: 15
V gene: TRBV11-2
D gene: TRBD2
clone size: -
CDR3 protein: CASSSRAGGTSEQFF
CDR3 DNA: TGTGCCAGCAGCTCAAGAGCGGGGGGTACTAGTGAGCAGTTCTTC

J gene: TRBJ1-1
CDR3 length: 14
V gene: TRBV11-2
D gene: -
clone size: -
CDR3 protein: CASGRRQDHTEAFF
CDR3 DNA: TGTGCCAGCGGCCGGAGACAGGATCACACTGAAGCTTTCTTT

J gene: TRBJ2-7
CDR3 length: 14
V gene: TRBV2
D gene: TRBD1
clone size: few
CDR3 protein: CASNTGTGEFLQYF
CDR3 DNA: TGTGCCAGCAACACCGGGACAGGGGAGTTTTTGCAGTACTTC

J gene: TRBJ1-1
CDR3 length: 12
V gene: TRBV5-6
D gene: -
clone size: -
CDR3 protein: CASSQQNTEAFF
CDR3 DNA: TGTGCCAGCAGCCAACAGAACACTGAAGCTTTCTTT

J gene: TRBJ1-6
CDR3 length: 18
V gene: TRBV1
D gene: -
clone size: -
CDR3 protein: CTSSQEGGRQPVNSPLHF
CDR3 DNA: TGCACCAGCAGCCAAGAGGGGGGAAGACAGCCTGTTAATTCACCCCTCCACTTT

J gene: TRBJ2-5
CDR3 length: 14
V gene: TRBV5-4
D gene: -
clone size: -
CDR3 protein: CASSLRGIWETQYF
CDR3 DNA: TGTGCCAGCAGCTTGCGGGGGATTTGGGAGACCCAGTACTTC

J gene: TRBJ2-1
CDR3 length: 15
V gene: TRBV9
D gene: -
clone size: -
CDR3 protein: CASSVEGTWVNEQFF
CDR3 DNA: TGTGCCAGCAGCGTAGAAGGGACATGGGTCAATGAGCAGTTCTTC

J gene: TRBJ2-3
CDR3 length: 16
V gene: TRBV11-3
D gene: -
clone size: -
CDR3 protein: CASSFSPTGITDTQYF
CDR3 DNA: TGTGCCAGCAGCTTCTCTCCGACAGGCATCACAGATACGCAGTATTTT

J gene: TRBJ1-2
CDR3 length: 14
V gene: TRBV19
D gene: -
clone size: once
CDR3 protein: CASSRLQGHYGYTF
CDR3 DNA: TGTGCCAGTAGTAGGCTTCAGGGGCACTATGGCTACACCTTC

J gene: TRBJ1-2
CDR3 length: 14
V gene: TRBV12-5
D gene: -
clone size: -
CDR3 protein: CASGPPNSNYGYTF
CDR3 DNA: TGTGCTAGTGGTCCCCCAAACTCTAACTATGGCTACACCTTC

J gene: TRBJ1-1
CDR3 length: 13
V gene: TRBV7-9
D gene: TRBD1
clone size: -
CDR3 protein: CASSSQGDTEAFF
CDR3 DNA: TGTGCCAGCAGCTCCCAGGGGGACACTGAAGCTTTCTTT

J gene: TRBJ1-1
CDR3 length: 13
V gene: TRBV19
D gene: -
clone size: -
CDR3 protein: CASSTEGWTEAFF
CDR3 DNA: TGTGCCAGTAGTACTGAGGGCTGGACTGAAGCTTTCTTT

J gene: TRBJ1-6
CDR3 length: 16
V gene: TRBV6-5
D gene: -
clone size: -
CDR3 protein: CASSYSRKGFDSLLYF
CDR3 DNA: TGTGCCAGCAGTTACTCCAGGAAGGGGTTTGATTCACTCCTCTACTTT

J gene: TRBJ2-7
CDR3 length: 18
V gene: TRBV4-1
D gene: TRBD2
clone size: -
CDR3 protein: CASSQSSGEMGGSYEQYF
CDR3 DNA: TGCGCCAGCAGCCAATCCAGCGGGGAGATGGGTGGTTCCTACGAGCAGTACTTC

J gene: TRBJ1-5
CDR3 length: 15
V gene: TRBV5-8
D gene: TRBD1
clone size: -
CDR3 protein: CASSLFDRGNQPQHF
CDR3 DNA: TGTGCCAGCAGCTTGTTTGACAGGGGCAATCAGCCCCAGCATTTT

J gene: TRBJ2-3
CDR3 length: 13
V gene: TRBV7-9
D gene: -
clone size: -
CDR3 protein: CASSLAGGGGRYF
CDR3 DNA: TGTGCCAGCAGCTTAGCCGGGGGCGGGGGAAGGTATTTT

J gene: TRBJ2-1
CDR3 length: 12
V gene: TRBV25-1
D gene: -
clone size: -
CDR3 protein: CASSDRREGQFF
CDR3 DNA: TGTGCCAGCAGTGACAGGCGAGAAGGGCAGTTCTTC

J gene: TRBJ2-3
CDR3 length: 15
V gene: TRBV5-1
D gene: -
clone size: -
CDR3 protein: CASSLLGPQFDTQYF
CDR3 DNA: TGCGCCAGCAGCCTCCTGGGTCCACAGTTCGATACGCAGTATTTT

J gene: TRBJ2-1
CDR3 length: 17
V gene: TRBV27
D gene: -
clone size: -
CDR3 protein: CASHGRAANRVYNEQFF
CDR3 DNA: TGTGCCAGCCATGGACGAGCGGCGAACAGGGTTTACAATGAGCAGTTCTTC

J gene: TRBJ1-2
CDR3 length: 16
V gene: TRBV28
D gene: TRBD1
clone size: -
CDR3 protein: CASRLSGTGGVYGYTF
CDR3 DNA: TGTGCCAGCAGACTGTCCGGGACAGGGGGCGTCTATGGCTACACCTTC

J gene: TRBJ2-7
CDR3 length: 14
V gene: TRBV19
D gene: TRBD1
clone size: -
CDR3 protein: CASVGTGSSYEQYF
CDR3 DNA: TGTGCCAGTGTTGGGACAGGTAGCTCCTACGAGCAGTACTTC

J gene: TRBJ1-1
CDR3 length: 15
V gene: TRBV19
D gene: TRBD1
clone size: -
CDR3 protein: CASSIAQGAPTEAFF
CDR3 DNA: TGTGCCAGTAGTATCGCGCAGGGGGCTCCCACTGAAGCTTTCTTT

J gene: TRBJ2-7
CDR3 length: 15
V gene: TRBV2
D gene: TRBD1
clone size: once
CDR3 protein: CASREDRVGSYEQYF
CDR3 DNA: TGTGCCAGCAGGGAGGACAGGGTGGGTTCCTACGAGCAGTACTTC

J gene: TRBJ1-3
CDR3 length: 14
V gene: TRBV28
D gene: -
clone size: -
CDR3 protein: CASSPPGLGNTIYF
CDR3 DNA: TGTGCCAGCAGTCCCCCGGGACTCGGAAACACCATATATTTT

J gene: TRBJ1-1
CDR3 length: 14
V gene: TRBV25-1
D gene: TRBD1
clone size: -
CDR3 protein: CASAVDRGFPEAFF
CDR3 DNA: TGTGCCAGCGCGGTGGACAGGGGGTTCCCTGAAGCTTTCTTT

J gene: TRBJ2-1
CDR3 length: 17
V gene: TRBV9
D gene: TRBD2
clone size: -
CDR3 protein: CASSGQLAGGPYNEQFF
CDR3 DNA: TGTGCCAGCAGCGGGCAACTAGCGGGGGGGCCTTACAATGAGCAGTTCTTC

J gene: TRBJ2-7
CDR3 length: 9
V gene: TRBV28
D gene: -
clone size: -
CDR3 protein: CASSPPKYF
CDR3 DNA: TGTGCCAGCAGTCCGCCTAAATACTTC